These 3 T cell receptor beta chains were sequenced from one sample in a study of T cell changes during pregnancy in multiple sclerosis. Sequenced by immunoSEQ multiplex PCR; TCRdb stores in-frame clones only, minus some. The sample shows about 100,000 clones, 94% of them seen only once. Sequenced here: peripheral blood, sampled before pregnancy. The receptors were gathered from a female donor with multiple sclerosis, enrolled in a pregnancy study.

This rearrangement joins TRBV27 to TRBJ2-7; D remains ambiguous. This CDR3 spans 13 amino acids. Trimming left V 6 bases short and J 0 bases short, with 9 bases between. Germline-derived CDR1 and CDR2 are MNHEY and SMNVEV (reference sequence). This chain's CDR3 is CASSRTVSYEQYF. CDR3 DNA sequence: TGTGCCAGCAGCCGTACAGTCTCCTACGAGCAGTACTTC.

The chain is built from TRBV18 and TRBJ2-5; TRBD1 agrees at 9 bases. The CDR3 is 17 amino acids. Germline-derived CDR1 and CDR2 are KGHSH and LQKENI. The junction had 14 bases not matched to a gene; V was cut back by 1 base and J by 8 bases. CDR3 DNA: TGTGCCAGCTCACCACTAACCGGGACAGGGCGGATCACCACCCAGTACTTC. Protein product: CASSPLTGTGRITTQYF.

The CDR3 loop reads CSVETPSTDTQYF. The CDR3 DNA follows: TGCAGCGTTGAAACTCCTAGCACAGATACGCAGTATTTT. The chain couples TRBV29-1 to TRBJ2-3; D is undetermined. Germline CDR1 reads SQVTM; CDR2 reads ANQGSEA. The CDR3 has 13 amino acids. V was clipped by 2 bases and J by 0 bases, with 6 bases between them.